The subject of this entry is one T cell receptor (beta chain). This sample stems from a study of cytomegalovirus exposure and HLA in healthy donors. PCR involved 60 Vbeta and 13 Jbeta primers. Assay used: immunoSEQ multiplex PCR; TCRdb lists only in-frame clones, some missing. The sample records about 180,000 clones, over 70% being singletons. The sample taken for sequencing was PBMCs. The receptor was isolated from a woman aged 30 to 39 in good health and CMV-seropositive.

The CDR3 spells CASSTIAGAYTGELFF. The CDR3 DNA sequence: TGTGCCAGCAGCACGATAGCGGGAGCGTACACCGGGGAGCTGTTTTTT. This chain links TRBV9 with TRBJ2-2; TRBD2 aligns across 9 bases. V lost 4 bases, J lost 3 bases, and 7 bases stayed unmatched. The length of the CDR3 is 16 residues. Per germline, CDR1 SGDLS and CDR2 YYNGEE.